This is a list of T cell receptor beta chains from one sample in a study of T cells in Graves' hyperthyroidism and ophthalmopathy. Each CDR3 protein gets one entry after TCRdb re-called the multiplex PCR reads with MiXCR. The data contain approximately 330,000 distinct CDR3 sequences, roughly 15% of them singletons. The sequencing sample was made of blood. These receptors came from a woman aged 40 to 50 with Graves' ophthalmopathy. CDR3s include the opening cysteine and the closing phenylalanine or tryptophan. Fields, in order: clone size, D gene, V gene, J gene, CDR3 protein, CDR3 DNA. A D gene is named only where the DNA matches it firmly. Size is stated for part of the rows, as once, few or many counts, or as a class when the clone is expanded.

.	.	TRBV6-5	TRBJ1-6	CASSYSGSPLHF	TGTGCCAGCAGTTACTCGGGATCACCCCTCCACTTT
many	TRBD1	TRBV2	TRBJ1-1	CARTQGLKTEAFF	TGTGCCAGGACACAGGGGTTAAAGACTGAAGCTTTCTTT
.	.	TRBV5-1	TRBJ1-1	CASRVEGMNTEAFF	TGCGCCAGCAGAGTTGAGGGGATGAACACTGAAGCTTTCTTT
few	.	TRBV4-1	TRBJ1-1	CASSQVNLQGNTEAFF	TGCGCCAGCAGCCAAGTCAACCTACAGGGGAACACTGAAGCTTTCTTT
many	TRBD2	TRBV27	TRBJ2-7	CASSGVAGGRSYEQYF	TGTGCCAGCAGTGGGGTAGCGGGAGGTAGGTCCTACGAGCAGTACTTC
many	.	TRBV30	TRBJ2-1	CAWSGLHEQFF	TGTGCCTGGAGTGGGCTCCATGAGCAGTTCTTC
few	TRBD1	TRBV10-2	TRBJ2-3	CASTLRTGNGGNTDTQYF	TGCGCCAGCACCCTAAGGACAGGGAATGGTGGAAACACAGATACGCAGTATTTT
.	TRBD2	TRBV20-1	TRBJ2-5	CSAGASGEETQYF	TGCAGTGCTGGAGCTAGCGGGGAAGAGACCCAGTACTTC
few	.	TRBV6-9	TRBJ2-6	CASSLSQSGANVLTF	TGTGCCAGCAGTCTATCCCAGTCTGGGGCCAACGTCCTGACTTTC
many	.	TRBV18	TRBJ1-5	CASSPPAQPQHF	TGTGCCAGCTCACCACCGGCTCAGCCCCAGCATTTT
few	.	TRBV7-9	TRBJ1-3	CASSDYNIGNTIYF	TGTGCCAGCAGCGACTACAATATTGGAAACACCATATATTTT
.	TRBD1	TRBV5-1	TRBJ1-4	CASSSPDREEVGEKLFF	TGCGCCAGCAGCTCTCCGGACAGGGAGGAGGTCGGGGAAAAACTGTTTTTT
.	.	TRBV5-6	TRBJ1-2	CASDGGFGYTF	TGTGCCAGCGACGGGGGTTTTGGCTACACCTTC
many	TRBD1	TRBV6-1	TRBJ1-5	CASSLGQGAVQPQHF	TGTGCCAGCAGTTTAGGACAGGGGGCCGTTCAGCCCCAGCATTTT
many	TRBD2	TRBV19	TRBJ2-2	CASRWLAGVTGELFF	TGTGCCAGTAGGTGGCTAGCGGGAGTCACCGGGGAGCTGTTTTTT
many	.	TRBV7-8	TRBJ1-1	CASSRVGMNTEAFF	TGTGCCAGCAGCCGGGTGGGGATGAACACTGAAGCTTTCTTT
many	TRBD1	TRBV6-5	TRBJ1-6	CASSYDRTGGSPLHF	TGTGCCAGCAGTTACGACCGGACAGGGGGCTCACCCCTCCACTTT
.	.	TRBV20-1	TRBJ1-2	CSARNALDHGYTF	TGCAGTGCTAGAAATGCCTTGGACCATGGCTACACCTTC
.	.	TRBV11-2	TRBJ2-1	CASSLDRRLVYNEQSF	TGTGCCAGCAGCTTAGATCGGAGACTAGTCTACAATGAGCAGTCCTTC
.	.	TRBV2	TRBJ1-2	CASSGPTVNYGYTF	TGTGCCAGCAGTGGACCAACAGTGAACTATGGCTACACCTTC
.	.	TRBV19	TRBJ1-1	CASSITRGAEAFF	TGTGCCAGTAGTATTACCCGGGGGGCTGAAGCTTTCTTT
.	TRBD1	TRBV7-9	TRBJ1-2	CASSLPSLQGAKNGYTF	TGTGCCAGCAGCCTTCCCTCCTTACAGGGGGCGAAAAATGGCTACACCTTC
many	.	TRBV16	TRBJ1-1	CASSQLREGTPEAFF	TGTGCCAGCAGCCAATTGAGGGAAGGAACCCCTGAAGCTTTCTTT
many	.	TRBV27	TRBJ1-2	CASSLIPGPQAYGYTF	TGTGCCAGCAGTTTAATTCCGGGACCCCAGGCTTATGGCTACACCTTC
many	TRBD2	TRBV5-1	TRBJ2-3	CASGGLAGGDTQYF	TGCGCCAGCGGCGGACTAGCGGGGGGCGATACGCAGTATTTT
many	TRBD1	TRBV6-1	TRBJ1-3	CASSNIPGQESGNTIYF	TGTGCCAGCAGCAACATTCCGGGACAGGAATCTGGAAACACCATATATTTT
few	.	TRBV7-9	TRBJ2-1	CASIPMGVGYNEQFF	TGTGCCAGCATTCCCATGGGGGTAGGGTACAATGAGCAGTTCTTC
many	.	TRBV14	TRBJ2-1	CASSQDGGGMAEQFF	TGTGCCAGCAGCCAAGATGGGGGGGGCATGGCTGAGCAGTTCTTC
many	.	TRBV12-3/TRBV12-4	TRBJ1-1	CASSFGVTEAFF	TGTGCCAGCAGTTTTGGGGTCACTGAAGCTTTCTTT
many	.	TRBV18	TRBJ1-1	CASSPNGQSTEAFF	TGTGCCAGCTCACCTAACGGACAGAGCACTGAAGCTTTCTTT
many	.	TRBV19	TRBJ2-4	CASRDISGLSDKNIQYF	TGTGCCAGTAGAGATATCAGCGGGTTAAGTGACAAAAACATTCAGTACTTC
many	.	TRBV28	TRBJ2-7	CASVPGDLTGLEQYF	TGTGCCAGCGTCCCCGGCGACCTGACAGGTCTCGAGCAGTACTTC
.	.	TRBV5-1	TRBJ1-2	CASSLSGVPGYTF	TGCGCCAGCAGCTTGTCCGGAGTCCCCGGCTACACCTTC
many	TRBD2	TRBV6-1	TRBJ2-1	CASSREGLAFYNEQFF	TGTGCCAGCAGTAGAGAGGGACTAGCGTTCTACAATGAGCAGTTCTTC
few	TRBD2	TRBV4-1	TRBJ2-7	CASSKTSGSDEQYF	TGCGCCAGCAGCAAGACTAGCGGGAGTGACGAGCAGTACTTC
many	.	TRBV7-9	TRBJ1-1	CASSLGWGMNTEAFF	TGTGCCAGCAGCTTAGGGTGGGGGATGAACACTGAAGCTTTCTTT
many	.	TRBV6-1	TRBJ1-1	CASSEQKGGTEAFF	TGTGCCAGCAGTGAACAGAAAGGGGGGACTGAAGCTTTCTTT
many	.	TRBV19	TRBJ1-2	CASSKAGGYTF	TGTGCCAGTAGTAAGGCTGGTGGCTACACCTTC
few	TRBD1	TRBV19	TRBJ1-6	CASSQQGSYNSPLHF	TGTGCCAGTAGTCAACAGGGGTCCTATAATTCACCCCTCCACTTT
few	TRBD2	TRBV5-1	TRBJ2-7	CASSLGWGGDVYEQYF	TGCGCCAGCAGCCTTGGGTGGGGGGGGGACGTCTACGAGCAGTACTTC
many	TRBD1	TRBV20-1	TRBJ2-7	CSANKPTVRDRVYYEQYF	TGCAGTGCCAACAAACCCACAGTCCGGGACAGGGTGTACTACGAGCAGTACTTC
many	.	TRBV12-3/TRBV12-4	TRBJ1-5	CASSSLVTQNQPQHF	TGTGCCAGCAGTTCATTGGTGACCCAGAATCAGCCCCAGCATTTT
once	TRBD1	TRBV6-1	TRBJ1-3	CASTLGGQGNGHTIYF	TGTGCCAGCACCCTGGGGGGACAGGGCAATGGACACACCATATATTTT
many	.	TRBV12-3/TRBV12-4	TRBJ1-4	CASTLEGPPRSEKLFF	TGTGCCAGCACCCTCGAAGGCCCGCCCAGAAGTGAAAAACTGTTTTTT
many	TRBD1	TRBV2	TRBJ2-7	CASSETVTGTYEQYF	TGTGCCAGCAGTGAAACCGTGACAGGGACCTACGAGCAGTACTTC
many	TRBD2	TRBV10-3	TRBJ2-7	CAISDAAGGYYEQYF	TGTGCCATCAGTGATGCGGCGGGGGGGTACTACGAGCAGTACTTC